What follows are 20 T cell receptor beta chains derived from one specimen sequenced in a study of regulatory T cells in long-lasting Graves disease. Both iRepertoire HTBI primers and Arm-PCR of CDR3 regions were used to build the TCR beta libraries. In TCRdb, the multiplex PCR reads were re-called with MiXCR into one record per CDR3 protein. The table lists hundreds of thousands of distinct CDR3 sequences, roughly 15% of them singletons. Time point described: newly diagnosed GD, antithyroid drugs for less than 3 months. From RNA extracted from PBMCs, the TCR library was made. The same data also went into a second study, on T cells in Graves' hyperthyroidism and ophthalmopathy.

The sequencing here drew on peripheral blood mononuclear cells (PBMCs), taken at new diagnosis, from a patient treated with antithyroid drugs. These TCRs come from a woman aged 25-40 years with Graves disease.

The rearrangement joins TRBV5-6 to TRBJ1-1; D may be TRBD1 (6 bases). Germline V gene sequence: CDR1 SGHDT, CDR2 YYEEEE. Between the trimmed V and J ends, which lost 5 bases and 8 bases, there was a span of 16 bases. The length of the CDR3 is 13 residues. The CDR3 coding sequence is TGTGCCAGCAGTCAGTGGACAGCCCACGAAGCTTTCTTT. Encoded protein: CASSQWTAHEAFF.

The sample holds a few counts of this clonotype. The rearrangement joins TRBV5-1 to TRBJ1-1; 7 nucleotides match TRBD1. Germline V gene sequence: CDR1 SGHRS, CDR2 YFSETQ. The V gene end was trimmed by 0 bases and the J gene end by 0 bases; junction bases not matched to a gene: 8. The CDR3 contains 17 residues. In DNA form, the CDR3 reads TGCGCCAGCAGCTTGGTGACAGGGAAGACCATGAACACTGAAGCTTTCTTT. As protein: CASSLVTGKTMNTEAFF.

This clonotype was detected ten times or more. The chain links TRBV12-3 or TRBV12-4 to TRBJ2-5; TRBD1 matches at 10 bases. The CDR3 has 16 residues. Germline trimming cut 7 bases from V and 5 bases from J; bases unmatched to any gene: 13. The chain's CDR3 is CASTRVTGGLGETQYF. DNA for the CDR3: TGTGCCAGCACTCGAGTGACAGGGGGCTTAGGGGAGACCCAGTACTTC.

The chain joins TRBV30 to TRBJ1-1, with D unclear. V lost 5 bases to trimming and J lost 3 bases, with 16 bases between them. The CDR3 runs to 14 residues. Germline values: CDR1 GTSNPN, CDR2 SVGIG (reference sequence). CDR3 bases: TGTGCCTGGCGGGCTAGAGGTGACCACACTGAAGCTTTCTTT. Residues: CAWRARGDHTEAFF.

This clonotype was counted at least ten times. J is TRBJ1-1 and V is TRBV6-9, with no clear D. This CDR3 contains 17 residues. Trimming removed 3 bases at V and 4 bases at J, with 21 bases between. CDR1 is MNHGY, CDR2 SVAAGI, per germline. The CDR3 nucleotides read TGTGCCAGCAGTTACTCCTCCCGCTGGAGATCGGGCACTGAAGCTTTCTTT. This translates into CASSYSSRWRSGTEAFF.

This clonotype came up many times. V and J are TRBV7-6 and TRBJ2-1; D is unclear. There are 13 residues in the CDR3. In germline, CDR1 is SGHVS, CDR2 FNYEAQ. V was trimmed by 3 bases and J by 5 bases, leaving 8 bases between them. The CDR3 sequence is CASSFSRNNEQFF. Here the CDR3 DNA reads TGTGCCAGCAGCTTTTCCAGGAACAATGAGCAGTTCTTC.

This clonotype was counted ten times or more. The chain recombines TRBV11-2 with TRBJ2-3, with TRBD1 matching over 7 bases. The CDR3 spans 14 residues. With 6 bases clipped from V and 7 bases from J, the junction kept 10 bases outside the gene matches. CDR1 is SGHAT and CDR2 is FQNNGV in the germline V gene. The CDR3 DNA reads as TGTGCCAGCAGGACCGACAGGGATTCGAATACGCAGTATTTT. The encoded protein is CASRTDRDSNTQYF.

This clonotype was picked up many times. The chain recombines TRBV28 with TRBJ2-3; no clear D. V lost 5 bases and J 4 bases, leaving 16 bases between the germline ends. The CDR3 is 15 amino acids. Germline loops: CDR1 MDHEN, CDR2 SYDVKM. Written as DNA, the CDR3 is TGTGCCAGCAGTCCGGGCGGAAGGAGAGCAGATACGCAGTATTTT. It is translated as CASSPGGRRADTQYF.

CDR3 DNA: TGTGCCAGCAGCTTGGAACGCCCCGCGGCGCTTTCGGGGGCCAACGTCCTGACTTTC. Translating gives CASSLERPAALSGANVLTF. The chain carries TRBV7-2 and TRBJ2-6; D remains ambiguous. CDR3 size: 19 residues. Germline loops: CDR1 SGHTA, CDR2 FQGNSA. V was cut by 3 bases and J by 4 bases, with 22 bases left in between.

The CDR3 loop reads CAWAHGGMNEKLFF. The CDR3 bases are TGTGCCTGGGCGCACGGGGGGATGAATGAAAAACTGTTTTTT. The chain employs TRBV30 and TRBJ1-4, with a weak D call TRBD1 (5 bases). The CDR3 has 14 residues. CDR1 is GTSNPN, CDR2 SVGIG, per germline (reference sequence). The germline V and J ends were trimmed by 5 bases and 5 bases, with 15 bases remaining between them.

This clonotype was recorded at least ten times. The CDR3 DNA is TGTGCCAGCAACCACGGGCGGGTGAGTGAGCAGTTCTTC. Protein sequence: CASNHGRVSEQFF. V gene TRBV12-3 or TRBV12-4 combines with J gene TRBJ2-1; tentative D call: TRBD2 (5 bases). With 7 bases removed from V and 9 bases from J, the gap between germline ends came to 16 bases. This CDR3 has 13 residues.

The chain recombines TRBV20-1 with TRBJ1-6; D is undetermined. Trimming left V 6 bases short and J 8 bases short, with 8 bases between. Germline lookup yields CDR1 DFQATT and CDR2 SNEGSKA (reference sequence). CDR3 length: 11 residues. CDR3 sequence reads: CSAEDHSPLHF. Here the CDR3 DNA reads TGCAGTGCCGAGGATCATTCACCCCTCCACTTT.

This clonotype was observed a handful of times. The rearrangement links TRBV2 to TRBJ2-5; D gene ambiguous. The CDR3 contains 14 residues. Germline values: CDR1 SNHLY, CDR2 FYNNEI. With 3 bases removed from V and 5 bases from J, the gap between germline ends came to 13 bases. The CDR3 sequence: CASSDGWGYETQYF. In nucleotides, the CDR3 is TGTGCCAGCAGTGATGGGTGGGGTTACGAGACCCAGTACTTC.

In its sample, this clonotype was seen many times. The chain's CDR3 is CASSLGPMGRGSTDTQYF. The DNA for the CDR3 is TGTGCCAGCAGCTTAGGTCCGATGGGCAGGGGGAGCACAGATACGCAGTATTTT. The chain couples TRBV7-8 to TRBJ2-3; TRBD1 aligns across 7 bases. Germline CDR1 reads SGHVS; CDR2 reads FQNEAQ. V lost 1 base, J lost 0 bases, and 10 bases stayed unmatched. The CDR3 length is 18 residues.

This clonotype was seen repeatedly, ten times or more. The V gene is TRBV7-2, the J gene TRBJ2-2, with 7 nucleotides matching TRBD1. V dropped 5 bases and J dropped 5; count of bases not matched to a gene: 8. The CDR3 sequence is 15 residues long. Germline V CDR1 and CDR2: SGHTA, FQGNSA. CDR3 protein: CASSHRGRWTGELFF. CDR3 DNA: TGTGCCAGCAGCCACAGGGGTCGGTGGACCGGGGAGCTGTTTTTT.

The V and J genes are TRBV11-1 and TRBJ2-3, with 8 positions matching TRBD2. CDR3 size: 16 residues. V lost 3 bases, J lost 4 bases, and 9 bases stayed unmatched. Looked up from germline, CDR1 is SGHAT and CDR2 is FQDESV (reference sequence). The CDR3 DNA reads TGTGCCAGCAGCTTGAACCGGGAGGGCCTCTCAGATACGCAGTATTTT. This gives the protein CASSLNREGLSDTQYF.

The chain has TRBV30 and TRBJ2-1; 7 nucleotides align to TRBD2. The germline V gene has CDR1 GTSNPN and CDR2 SVGIG (reference sequence). The CDR3 is 17 residues long. V gave up 5 bases and J gave up 1 base; unmatched junction bases: 14. CDR3 protein: CAWGGTIARVSYNEQFF. CDR3 DNA: TGTGCCTGGGGAGGGACTATAGCGAGAGTTTCCTACAATGAGCAGTTCTTC.

In this sample, this clonotype turned up a few times. A much larger clone sits a single nucleotide away, making a read error possible. The chain carries TRBV27 and TRBJ2-7, with 9 bases aligning to TRBD2. J was trimmed by 4 bases and V by 5 bases; bases with no gene match: 9. The CDR3 contains 15 residues. Germline CDR1 MNHEY, CDR2 SMNVEV (reference sequence). The CDR3 reads CASSIAGASLYEQYF. The CDR3 DNA follows: TGTGCCAGCAGTATAGCGGGAGCTAGTCTATACGAGCAGTACTTC.

This clonotype was detected a few times. A much larger clone sits a single nucleotide away, making a read error possible. The chain joins TRBV28 to TRBJ1-1; 7 nucleotides line up with TRBD1. Germline loops: CDR1 MDHEN, CDR2 SYDVKM. V lost 11 bases and J lost 0; bases outside the gene matches: 12. This CDR3 comprises 15 residues. CDR3 bases: TGTGCCGAAAGCCGGGACAGACTACTGAACACTGAAGCTTTCTTT. Its protein is CAESRDRLLNTEAFF.

The table lists this clonotype with many counts. The chain joins TRBV27 to TRBJ2-1, with D unresolved. The CDR3 runs 13 residues. Germline V gives CDR1 MNHEY, CDR2 SMNVEV (reference sequence). The V and J ends lost 6 bases and 8 bases respectively, with 14 bases between them. The CDR3: CASRKFITDEQFF. The DNA of the CDR3 is TGTGCCAGCAGAAAATTTATTACGGATGAGCAGTTCTTC.